The next 30 T cell receptor beta chains were all read from a single sample in a study of T-cell memory formation after mild COVID-19. One entry per CDR3 protein, called by TCRdb with MiXCR from the 5' RACE reads. The sample lists 400,000 or so distinct CDR3 sequences; 20% were seen once. Sequences were obtained from PBMCs or a T cell subset sorted from them (not recorded which). The origin of the receptors is an adult woman who had mild COVID-19 (a few samples of this study predate the infection). Cell type and time point are not known.

V gene TRBV2 combines with J gene TRBJ2-2; the D gene is possibly TRBD1 (6 bases). V lost 3 bases to trimming and J lost 4 bases, with 15 bases between them. This CDR3 comprises 16 residues. Germline assignment: CDR1 SNHLY and CDR2 FYNNEI. The CDR3 coding sequence is TGTGCCAGCAGTGAGAGAGGGGGAACCATCACCGGGGAGCTGTTTTTT. It encodes CASSERGGTITGELFF.

The chain links TRBV21-1 to TRBJ2-2. TRBV21-1 is a documented pseudogene. The CDR3 consists of 16 residues. The CDR3 DNA reads as TGTGCCAGCAGCAGAATACGGTTATCGGGGACCGGGGAGCTGTTTTTT. Protein: CASSRIRLSGTGELFF.

The V gene is TRBV6-2 or TRBV6-3, the J gene TRBJ2-2; a possible D gene is TRBD1 (6 bases). The CDR3 spans 13 residues. Germline V CDR1 and CDR2: MNHEY, SVGEGT. V was pared by 6 bases and J by 4 bases, with 9 bases between. The CDR3 sequence: CASRDSRTGELFF. CDR3 bases: TGTGCCAGCAGGGACAGCCGCACCGGGGAGCTGTTTTTT.

This clonotype was recorded a few times. The chain combines TRBV18 with TRBJ2-7; D possibly matches TRBD1 or TRBD2 (5 bases each). The CDR3 sequence is 15 residues long. The germline CDR1 and CDR2 sequences are KGHSH and LQKENI. V shed 6 bases and J shed 3 bases, with 18 bases lying between them. This CDR3 reads CASSPTGRGDYEQYF. The CDR3 bases are TGTGCCAGCTCTCCAACGGGTAGGGGAGACTACGAGCAGTACTTC.

The rearrangement uses TRBV20-1 and TRBJ2-1; no clear D gene. The CDR3 has 14 residues. V shed 3 bases and J shed 2 bases, with 11 bases lying between them. Germline values: CDR1 DFQATT, CDR2 SNEGSKA (reference sequence). Written as DNA, the CDR3 is TGCAGTGCTAGGGTGGGATCCCCCTACAATGAGCAGTTCTTC. This codes for CSARVGSPYNEQFF.

The chain recombines TRBV7-9 with TRBJ1-2, with D unclear. V lost 5 bases to trimming and J lost 1 base, with 14 bases between them. Germline V CDR1 and CDR2: SEHNR, FQNEAQ (reference sequence). This CDR3 region has 15 residues. As DNA, the CDR3 is TGTGCCAGCAGCACCCTGACTGATTATAACTATGGCTACACCTTC. Its protein product is CASSTLTDYNYGYTF.

V and J are TRBV11-2 and TRBJ2-2, with TRBD1 matching over 7 bases. V shed 4 bases and J 8 bases; nucleotides not matched to a gene: 7. Germline V gene data show CDR1 as SGHAT and CDR2 as FQNNGV. CDR3 length equals 14 residues. CDR3 amino acids: CASSSSTGVGELFF. The CDR3 DNA is TGTGCCAGCAGCTCCTCCACAGGGGTTGGGGAGCTGTTTTTT.

The genes are TRBV12-3 or TRBV12-4 and TRBJ1-1, with TRBD1 matching 7 bases. The CDR3 sequence is 15 residues long. With 4 bases clipped from V and 4 bases from J, the junction kept 9 bases outside the gene matches. The CDR3: CASSSPGQLSTEAFF. The DNA for the CDR3 is TGTGCCAGCAGTTCGCCGGGACAGTTGAGCACTGAAGCTTTCTTT.

This clonotype was recorded a few times. The CDR3 loop reads CASSHGTGGTYEQYF. Here the CDR3 DNA reads TGTGCCAGCAGTCACGGGACAGGGGGTACCTACGAGCAGTACTTC. The chain has TRBV12-3 or TRBV12-4 and TRBJ2-7, with 11 bases identical to TRBD1. The CDR3 is 15 amino acids. J gave up 2 bases and V 5 bases, and 5 bases lay outside the gene matches.

The chain has TRBV18 and TRBJ1-5; 7 positions agree with TRBD1. Trimming took 5 bases from V and 6 from J; bases not matched to a gene: 10. Germline CDR1 and CDR2: KGHSH and LQKENI. The CDR3 is 15 amino acids. DNA of the CDR3: TGTGCCAGCTCAATTTCAGACAGGGTAATTCAGCCCCAGCATTTT. Translation: CASSISDRVIQPQHF.

This chain joins TRBV15 and TRBJ1-1, with 8 bases fitting TRBD1. The CDR3 length is 14 residues. With 9 bases clipped from V and 5 bases from J, the junction kept 11 bases outside the gene matches. Germline V gene data show CDR1 as LNHNV and CDR2 as YYDKDF (reference sequence). In nucleotides, the CDR3 is TGTGCCACTCGGACAGGGACCGAGGGGACTGAAGCTTTCTTT. It is translated as CATRTGTEGTEAFF.

V and J are TRBV6-5 and TRBJ2-7; the match to TRBD2 covers 9 bases. Trimming cost V 6 bases and J 2 bases; bases outside gene matches: 5. The length of the CDR3 is 14 residues. The germline gives CDR1 MNHEY, CDR2 SVGAGI. The CDR3 loop reads CASSNLAGAYEQYF. In DNA form, the CDR3 reads TGTGCCAGCAGCAACTTAGCGGGAGCCTACGAGCAGTACTTC.

This clonotype has just a few counts. The J gene is TRBJ2-7, the V gene TRBV12-3 or TRBV12-4; weak D call: TRBD2 (6 bases). V lost 3 bases and J 5 bases, leaving 11 bases between the germline ends. The length of the CDR3 is 13 residues. CDR3 sequence: CASSFAGIDEQYF. CDR3 bases: TGTGCCAGCAGTTTCGCGGGGATCGACGAGCAGTACTTC.

This clonotype has only a few counts. The chain recombines TRBV5-1 with TRBJ1-5, with 7 bases identical to TRBD1. Germline V lookup: CDR1 SGHRS, CDR2 YFSETQ. V gave up 4 bases and J gave up 6 bases; unmatched junction bases: 10. The CDR3 loop spans 15 amino acids. The CDR3 sequence: CASSITGVLGQPQHF. Here the CDR3 DNA reads TGCGCCAGCAGCATTACAGGGGTCCTGGGTCAGCCCCAGCATTTT.

This clonotype was counted at least ten times. This chain uses TRBV7-2 with TRBJ2-4; 8 positions agree with TRBD1. CDR1 and CDR2 (germline): SGHTA, FQGNSA. V lost 3 bases, J lost 4 bases, and 5 bases stayed unmatched. The CDR3 sequence is 15 residues long. The CDR3 DNA follows: TGTGCCAGCAGCTTGGACAGGGCCCTAAAAAACATTCAGTACTTC. This translates into CASSLDRALKNIQYF.

This clonotype came up many times. The chain carries TRBV6-2 or TRBV6-3 and TRBJ2-2; perhaps TRBD1 as D (6 bases). V was pared by 1 base and J by 5 bases, with 8 bases between. The CDR3 totals 14 residues. Germline values: CDR1 MNHEY, CDR2 SVGEGT. CDR3 sequence reads: CASSYFQGTGELFF. CDR3 nucleotide sequence: TGTGCCAGCAGTTACTTCCAGGGGACCGGGGAGCTGTTTTTT.

This clonotype was recorded a few times. This rearrangement joins TRBV12-3 or TRBV12-4 to TRBJ2-1, with TRBD1 matching 7 bases. The V segment lost 8 bases and the J segment 3 bases; nucleotides outside the gene matches: 1. The CDR3 loop spans 12 amino acids. The CDR3 DNA is TGTGCCAGCGGGGACAGCTACAATGAGCAGTTCTTC. This gives the protein CASGDSYNEQFF.

This clonotype occurred a few times. V is TRBV6-6 and J is TRBJ2-7; 11 positions agree with TRBD2. CDR1 is MNHNY, CDR2 SVGAGI, per germline (reference sequence). The trim removed 6 bases at V and 4 bases at J, leaving 8 bases unmatched. The CDR3 is made up of 15 amino acids. The CDR3 loop reads CASSPTSGGEYEQYF. CDR3 coding DNA: TGTGCCAGCAGCCCTACTAGCGGGGGCGAGTACGAGCAGTACTTC.

This rearrangement joins TRBV12-3 or TRBV12-4 to TRBJ2-1; possibly TRBD2 for D (6 bases). The CDR3 sequence is 16 residues long. V was pared by 2 bases and J by 0 bases, with 11 bases between. CDR3 in amino acids: CASSLRLGGSYNEQFF. The CDR3 DNA follows: TGTGCCAGCAGTTTAAGACTAGGAGGCTCCTACAATGAGCAGTTCTTC.

The genes are TRBV25-1 and TRBJ1-6, with a possible D match to TRBD1 (5 bases). The V end lost 2 bases, the J end lost 6 bases, and 11 bases lay between the germline ends. Germline CDR1 MGHDK, CDR2 SYGVNS. CDR3 size: 15 residues. The CDR3 sequence: CASSERGNPNSPLHF. The CDR3 nucleotides read TGTGCCAGCAGTGAACGGGGGAACCCTAATTCACCCCTCCACTTT.

The rearrangement uses TRBV9 and TRBJ2-5; no clear D. The V and J ends lost 0 bases and 5 bases respectively, with 17 bases between them. The CDR3 has 16 amino acids. Germline V gives CDR1 SGDLS, CDR2 YYNGEE. This chain's CDR3 is CASSVANDITLETQYF. The CDR3 DNA is TGTGCCAGCAGCGTAGCTAACGATATCACCCTGGAGACCCAGTACTTC.

The chain joins TRBV19 to TRBJ2-1, with 14 bases matching TRBD2. The germline gives CDR1 LNHDA, CDR2 SQIVND (reference sequence). J gave up 2 bases and V 5 bases, and 8 bases lay outside the gene matches. This CDR3 is 18 amino acids long. CDR3 residues: CASSGGLAGVLPYNEQFF. The CDR3 DNA is TGTGCCAGTAGTGGGGGACTAGCGGGAGTGTTGCCCTACAATGAGCAGTTCTTC.

The chain is built from TRBV9 and TRBJ2-7; D gene unclear. The V and J ends lost 1 base and 6 bases respectively, with 8 bases between them. The length of the CDR3 is 12 residues. Germline V CDR1 and CDR2: SGDLS, YYNGEE. Here the CDR3 DNA reads TGTGCCAGCAGCGTATCAGGCGTCGAGCAGTACTTC. As protein: CASSVSGVEQYF. Complete variable domain (other parts from reference TRBV9 and TRBJ2-7): DSGVTQTPKHLITATGQRVTLRCSPRSGDLSVYWYQQSLDQGLQFLIQYYNGEERAKGNILERFSAQQFPDLHSELNLSSLELGDSALYFCASSVSGVEQYFGPGTRLTVT.

This clonotype was counted between two and nine times. The chain recombines TRBV12-3 or TRBV12-4 with TRBJ2-2; TRBD1 agrees at 9 bases. This CDR3 contains 17 residues. V lost 3 bases, J lost 3 bases, and 8 bases stayed unmatched. The CDR3 here is CASSFYFRDRDTGELFF. The CDR3 nucleotides read TGTGCCAGCAGTTTCTATTTTCGGGACAGGGACACCGGGGAGCTGTTTTTT.

A few counts support this clonotype. This chain links TRBV28 with TRBJ2-5; D is perhaps TRBD1 (7 bases). The CDR3 consists of 15 residues. V was pared by 6 bases and J by 1 base, with 15 bases between. Per the germline V gene, CDR1 is MDHEN and CDR2 is SYDVKM. In DNA form, the CDR3 reads TGTGCCAGCAGCTCCAGGGGGGAACGCCAAGAGACCCAGTACTTC. Its translation is CASSSRGERQETQYF.

This clonotype came up many times. One end of the junction does not line up with germline, which may come from a read error. J is TRBJ2-1 and V is TRBV5-1; D remains ambiguous. The CDR3 has 11 residues. Germline-derived CDR1 and CDR2 are SGHRS and YFSETQ. CDR3 loop: CASSFANEQFF. Here the CDR3 DNA reads TGTGCCAGCAGCTTCGCAAATGAGCAGTTCTTC.

This clonotype appeared a few times. This chain connects TRBV24-1 to TRBJ2-2; 8 positions match TRBD2. The V gene's germline CDR1 is KGHDR and CDR2 SFDVKD. The CDR3 has 17 amino acids. With 3 bases clipped from V and 7 bases from J, the junction kept 12 bases outside the gene matches. The DNA for the CDR3 is TGTGCCACCAGTGATACCGTAATAGCGGGAATCGGCGGGGAGCTGTTTTTT. Translating gives CATSDTVIAGIGGELFF.

The V and J genes are TRBV29-1 and TRBJ1-4; D call uncertain. Germline V gene data show CDR1 as SQVTM and CDR2 as ANQGSEA. The CDR3 is made up of 13 amino acids. V was trimmed by 6 bases and J by 10 bases, leaving 18 bases between them. The CDR3 reads CSVALSLYGKLFF. The CDR3 nucleotides read TGCAGCGTGGCCCTTAGTCTCTATGGAAAACTGTTTTTT.

This clonotype has a handful of counts. The chain carries TRBV2 and TRBJ2-3; D gene unclear. The CDR3 contains 13 residues. In germline, CDR1 is SNHLY, CDR2 FYNNEI. V was clipped by 3 bases and J by 4 bases, with 8 bases between them. DNA for the CDR3: TGTGCCAGCAGTGAGCAGGCGGCAGATACGCAGTATTTT. It translates to CASSEQAADTQYF.

This rearrangement joins TRBV12-3 or TRBV12-4 to TRBJ1-2; maybe TRBD1 (6 bases). The CDR3 extends over 19 amino acids. V was cut by 5 bases and J by 6 bases, with 31 bases left in between. For the CDR3, the DNA is TGTGCCAGCAGTCCCCCCATATGGGGGGCTAGAAGGGTATCGAATGGCTACACCTTC. Translating gives CASSPPIWGARRVSNGYTF.